A single sample gave rise to the 5 T cell receptor beta chains below, sequenced in a study of control samples from healthy donors and cancer patients. Profiling relied on immunoSEQ multiplex PCR, and the TCRdb table lists in-frame clones only, not all of them. The sample contains 150,000 or so clones, 93% of which appear only once. The sample consisted of blood. The source of these receptors is a woman in her sixties in good health.

This rearrangement joins TRBV5-4 to TRBJ2-1, with 10 bases lining up with TRBD1. The CDR3 length is 14 residues. Germline lookup yields CDR1 SGHNT and CDR2 YYREEE (reference sequence). J was trimmed by 7 bases and V by 3 bases; bases with no gene match: 4. Here the CDR3 reads CASSSRDRGNEQFF. In DNA, the CDR3 is TGTGCCAGCAGCTCCCGGGACAGGGGTAATGAGCAGTTCTTC.

V gene TRBV19 combines with J gene TRBJ1-1, with D possibly being TRBD1 (5 bases). V was cut by 6 bases and J by 2 bases, with 19 bases left in between. The CDR3 runs to 16 residues. Germline values: CDR1 LNHDA, CDR2 SQIVND (reference sequence). The CDR3: CASSIRGSLPNTEAFF. The CDR3 DNA reads as TGTGCCAGTAGCATCCGGGGGAGTTTGCCTAACACTGAAGCTTTCTTT.

The chain is built from TRBV28 and TRBJ1-6; D is unresolved. The CDR3 sequence is 16 residues long. The germline V gene encodes CDR1 MDHEN and CDR2 SYDVKM. V was cut by 6 bases and J by 0 bases, with 12 bases left in between. CDR3 amino acids: CASRKDLSSYNSPLHF. In DNA, the CDR3 is TGTGCCAGCAGAAAGGACCTGAGCTCCTATAATTCACCCCTCCACTTT.

The chain joins TRBV6-5 to TRBJ2-7; 10 nucleotides agree with TRBD1. Germline V gene lookup returns CDR1 MNHEY and CDR2 SVGAGI. The CDR3 contains 15 residues. Unmatched junction bases numbered 8, after V lost 4 bases and J lost 5 bases. CDR3 sequence (DNA): TGTGCCAGCAGTTCATCGGGACAGGGGTACAACGAGCAGTACTTC. Translated: CASSSSGQGYNEQYF.

This chain joins TRBV7-8 and TRBJ1-2, with a weak D call TRBD1 (5 bases). This CDR3 is 13 amino acids long. Germline CDR1 is SGHVS and CDR2 is FQNEAQ. The V and J ends lost 5 bases and 6 bases respectively, with 13 bases between them. CDR3 sequence reads: CASSLRDGNGYTF. In DNA form, the CDR3 reads TGTGCCAGCAGCCTCAGGGACGGGAATGGCTACACCTTC. Together with reference TRBV7-8 and TRBJ1-2, the CDR3 gives the full variable domain: GAGVSQSPRYKVAKRGQDVALRCDPISGHVSLFWYQQALGQGPEFLTYFQNEAQLDKSGLPSDRFFAERPEGSVSTLKIQRTQQEDSAVYLCASSLRDGNGYTFGSGTRLTVV.